The 15 T cell receptor beta chains reported below all come from one sample, sequenced in a study of T cell repertoires in cytomegalovirus infection. Via MiXCR, TCRdb re-called the reads, giving one row per CDR3 protein. The table lists approximately 500,000 distinct CDR3 sequences, 11% of them singletons. The source material was PBMCs. Source of these receptors: a human donor in good health (CMV status not recorded). Some clones in this sample may be carry-over from other donors' samples.

In this sample, this clonotype turned up many times. This chain uses TRBV27 with TRBJ2-7; 8 bases agree with TRBD2. Germline CDR1 MNHEY, CDR2 SMNVEV (reference sequence). This CDR3 spans 15 amino acids. Trimming cost V 0 bases and J 4 bases; bases outside gene matches: 5. CDR3 in DNA: TGTGCCAGCAGTTTATCGTCGGGAGGGCCTTACGAGCAGTACTTC. As protein: CASSLSSGGPYEQYF.

This clonotype has ten or more counts. V and J are TRBV2 and TRBJ2-4; 8 bases are shared with TRBD2. The CDR3 is 15 amino acids. The trim removed 8 bases at V and 0 bases at J, leaving 6 bases unmatched. Germline-derived CDR1 and CDR2 are SNHLY and FYNNEI. CDR3 loop: CASRRGGLAKNIQYF. The DNA of the CDR3 is TGTGCCAGCCGTCGGGGGGGCTTAGCCAAAAACATTCAGTACTTC.

This clonotype was counted at least ten times. This CDR3 reads CASSAEGLTNYGYTF. In nucleotides, the CDR3 is TGTGCCAGCAGTGCGGAAGGGCTGACCAACTATGGCTACACCTTC. V usage is TRBV2 and J usage is TRBJ1-2; D ambiguous. Trimming took off 4 bases at V and 2 bases at J, with 14 bases between the two ends. Germline CDR1 and CDR2: SNHLY and FYNNEI. This CDR3 has 15 residues.

This clonotype was counted between two and nine times. The chain recombines TRBV9 with TRBJ2-7; D is unresolved. The V end lost 0 bases, the J end lost 5 bases, and 12 bases lay between the germline ends. The CDR3 loop spans 14 amino acids. CDR1 and CDR2 (germline): SGDLS, YYNGEE. CDR3: CASSVGAKGDEQYF. The CDR3, as DNA: TGTGCCAGCAGCGTAGGGGCTAAGGGCGACGAGCAGTACTTC.

This clonotype was seen at least ten times. The DNA of the CDR3 is TGTGCCAGCAGTTCCGGGGGGCTTAACTCTGGGGCCAACGTCCTGACTTTC. This translates into CASSSGGLNSGANVLTF. The rearrangement links TRBV6-6 to TRBJ2-6, with a tentative D call TRBD2 (7 bases). V lost 4 bases to trimming and J lost 0 bases, with 13 bases between them. The CDR3 is 17 amino acids. In germline, CDR1 is MNHNY, CDR2 SVGAGI (reference sequence).

The rearrangement links TRBV19 to TRBJ1-5, with D possibly matching TRBD1 (5 bases). Germline CDR1 is LNHDA and CDR2 is SQIVND (reference sequence). This CDR3 contains 15 residues. V was cut by 5 bases and J by 2 bases, with 13 bases left in between. The CDR3 DNA reads TGTGCCAGTAGTCCTACGGGGGACGGCAATCAGCCCCAGCATTTT. This gives the protein CASSPTGDGNQPQHF.

Ten or more counts support this clonotype. The chain links TRBV7-3 to TRBJ2-3, with a possible D match to TRBD1 (6 bases). V lost 4 bases and J lost 9, with 29 bases in between. Germline CDR1 is SGHTA and CDR2 is FQGTGA. CDR3 length: 18 residues. The CDR3 nucleotides are TGTGCCAGCAGCTCCCCAACCCCTTTGACAGGCACACATGGGACGCAGTATTTT. This sequence encodes CASSSPTPLTGTHGTQYF.

This clonotype was recorded only once. The V gene is TRBV20-1, the J gene TRBJ1-2; 10 nucleotides match TRBD1. With 1 base clipped from V and 7 bases from J, the junction kept 6 bases outside the gene matches. CDR3 length: 14 amino acids. Germline V gene lookup returns CDR1 DFQATT and CDR2 SNEGSKA (reference sequence). In DNA, the CDR3 is TGCAGTGCTAGAGCATCACGGGACAGGGGTGGCTACACCTTC. This translates into CSARASRDRGGYTF.

This clonotype turned up a few times. This chain uses TRBV12-3 or TRBV12-4 with TRBJ2-5; 10 bases align to TRBD1. The CDR3 totals 15 residues. The V and J ends lost 8 bases and 2 bases, in that order; junction bases with no gene match: 8. In DNA, the CDR3 is TGTGCCAGCGGGGGGGGGACAGGGGAACAAGAGACCCAGTACTTC. Protein sequence: CASGGGTGEQETQYF.

This clonotype was counted at least ten times. The rearrangement links TRBV11-2 to TRBJ2-5, with D perhaps being TRBD1 or TRBD2 (5 bases each). Germline lookup yields CDR1 SGHAT and CDR2 FQNNGV. Trimming took off 7 bases at V and 5 bases at J, with 20 bases between the two ends. CDR3 length equals 15 residues. As DNA, the CDR3 is TGTGCCAGCACCAATGGGGGACGGGATTTGGAGACCCAGTACTTC. Translated: CASTNGGRDLETQYF.

Remarks on this clonotype: A much larger clone sits a single nucleotide away, making a read error possible. The chain uses TRBV24-1 and TRBJ2-3; 7 bases map to TRBD2. The CDR3 loop spans 17 amino acids. Germline CDR1 and CDR2: KGHDR and SFDVKD. J was trimmed by 2 bases and V by 5 bases; bases with no gene match: 12. As DNA, the CDR3 is TGTGCCACCAGTGTTCCTTCCGCGGGAGAACTCACAGATACGCAGTATTTT. Translation: CATSVPSAGELTDTQYF.

This clonotype was seen many times. This chain connects TRBV7-9 to TRBJ1-2; tentatively, D is TRBD1 (5 bases). V gave up 3 bases and J gave up 9 bases, with 8 bases separating them. The CDR3 is 11 amino acids. Germline V lookup: CDR1 SEHNR, CDR2 FQNEAQ (reference sequence). The CDR3 is CASSLTESYTF. For the CDR3, the DNA is TGTGCCAGCAGCTTGACAGAGAGCTACACCTTC.

There are many counts of this clonotype. V and J are TRBV28 and TRBJ1-5; 11 nucleotides align to TRBD1. The germline CDR1 and CDR2 sequences are MDHEN and SYDVKM. The CDR3 has 16 residues. The V and J ends lost 10 bases and 6 bases, in that order; junction bases with no gene match: 14. The CDR3 bases are TGTGCCACCGGTCTCTCGGGACAGGGGGTCCGTCAGCCCCAGCATTTT. This gives the protein CATGLSGQGVRQPQHF.

The table lists this clonotype with a few counts. The chain has TRBV11-1 and TRBJ1-1; tentative D call: TRBD1 (6 bases). Germline CDR1 reads SGHAT; CDR2 reads FQDESV (reference sequence). The CDR3 covers 16 residues. V dropped 3 bases and J dropped 4 bases, with 18 bases sitting between them. This CDR3 is CASSFPTGSVGTEAFF. Written as DNA, the CDR3 is TGTGCCAGCAGCTTCCCGACAGGTTCGGTGGGCACTGAAGCTTTCTTT.

This clonotype was counted at least ten times. The genes are TRBV12-3 or TRBV12-4 and TRBJ1-1, with a weak D call TRBD1 (6 bases). Trimming took off 3 bases at V and 1 base at J, with 12 bases between the two ends. The CDR3 extends over 15 amino acids. This CDR3 is CASSFPGGGNTEAFF. The CDR3 DNA reads as TGTGCCAGCAGTTTTCCCGGGGGCGGGAACACTGAAGCTTTCTTT.